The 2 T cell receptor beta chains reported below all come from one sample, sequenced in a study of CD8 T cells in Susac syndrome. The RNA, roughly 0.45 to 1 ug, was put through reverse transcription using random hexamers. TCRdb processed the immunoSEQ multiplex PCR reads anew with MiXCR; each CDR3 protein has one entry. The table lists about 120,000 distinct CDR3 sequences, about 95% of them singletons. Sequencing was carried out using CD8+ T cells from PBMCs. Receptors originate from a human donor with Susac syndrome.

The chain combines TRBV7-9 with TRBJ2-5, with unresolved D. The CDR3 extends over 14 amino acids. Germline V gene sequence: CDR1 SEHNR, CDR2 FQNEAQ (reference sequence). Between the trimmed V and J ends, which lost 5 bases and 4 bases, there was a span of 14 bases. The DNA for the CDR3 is TGTGCCAGCAGCCCCCAGCCTCTAGGAGAGACCCAGTACTTC. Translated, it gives CASSPQPLGETQYF.

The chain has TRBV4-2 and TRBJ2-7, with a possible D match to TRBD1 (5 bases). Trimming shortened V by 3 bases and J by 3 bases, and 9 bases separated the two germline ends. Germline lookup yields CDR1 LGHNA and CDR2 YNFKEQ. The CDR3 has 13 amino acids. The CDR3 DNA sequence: TGTGCCAGCAGCCATGGCAGGGTCTACGAGCAGTACTTC. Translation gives CASSHGRVYEQYF.